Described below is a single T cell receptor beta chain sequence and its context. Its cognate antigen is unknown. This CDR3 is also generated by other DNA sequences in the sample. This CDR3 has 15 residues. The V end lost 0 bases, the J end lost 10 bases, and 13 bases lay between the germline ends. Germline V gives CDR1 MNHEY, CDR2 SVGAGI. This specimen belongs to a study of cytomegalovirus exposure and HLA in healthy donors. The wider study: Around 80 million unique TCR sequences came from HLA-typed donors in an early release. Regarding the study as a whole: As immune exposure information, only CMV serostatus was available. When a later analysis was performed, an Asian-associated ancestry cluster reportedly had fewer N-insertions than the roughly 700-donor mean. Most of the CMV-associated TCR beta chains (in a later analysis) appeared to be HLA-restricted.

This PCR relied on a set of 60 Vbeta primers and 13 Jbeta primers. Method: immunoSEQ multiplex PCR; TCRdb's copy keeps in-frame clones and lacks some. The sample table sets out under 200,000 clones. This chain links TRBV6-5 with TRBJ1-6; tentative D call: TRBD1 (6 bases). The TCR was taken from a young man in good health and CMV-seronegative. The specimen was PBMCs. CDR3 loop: CASSYSGQGNSPLHF. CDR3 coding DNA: TGTGCCAGCAGTTACTCAGGGCAGGGGAACTCACCCCTCCACTTT.